This passage covers 8 T cell receptor beta chains from one sample sequenced in a study of blood T cell repertoires in COVID-19. Generated by immunoSEQ multiplex PCR, the TCRdb table keeps only in-frame clones and is missing some. The sample gives approximately 150,000 clones, 75% to 90% of which show up once; about 6% is in the top ten. The sequenced sample was peripheral blood. The receptor set was obtained from an elderly man with acute or convalescent COVID-19.

This chain joins TRBV7-9 and TRBJ1-5; D not certain. The V gene lost 1 base and the J gene lost 7 bases, with 8 bases spanning the gap. Germline lookup yields CDR1 SEHNR and CDR2 FQNEAQ (reference sequence). The CDR3 extends over 13 amino acids. CDR3 loop: CASSLDQAQPQHF. In DNA, the CDR3 is TGTGCCAGCAGCTTAGATCAGGCGCAGCCCCAGCATTTT.

The J gene is TRBJ2-2, the V gene TRBV7-9, with TRBD1 matching 10 bases. V shed 5 bases, J shed 4 bases, and the junction held 4 bases outside the gene matches. The CDR3 covers 15 residues. Germline lookup yields CDR1 SEHNR and CDR2 FQNEAQ (reference sequence). The CDR3 DNA reads TGTGCCAGCAGCCGACAGGGGGCGGGCACCGGGGAGCTGTTTTTT. Its protein product is CASSRQGAGTGELFF.

This chain joins TRBV3-1 (or the pseudogene TRBV3-2) and TRBJ1-1; TRBD1 is a possible D gene (5 bases). V was cut by 6 bases and J by 7 bases, with 15 bases left in between. This CDR3 comprises 13 residues. Germline V gene data show CDR1 as LGHDT and CDR2 as YNNKEL (reference sequence). CDR3 sequence (DNA): TGTGCCAGCAGGCCAGGGCATACCCTTGAAGCTTTCTTT. This codes for CASRPGHTLEAFF.

This chain connects TRBV30 to TRBJ1-2, with TRBD1 as a possible D gene (6 bases). CDR1 and CDR2 from the germline V gene are GTSNPN and SVGIG (reference sequence). Trimming took off 0 bases at V and 2 bases at J, with 19 bases between the two ends. The CDR3 totals 17 residues. CDR3 region: CAWSVEIRGPTNYGYTF. DNA for the CDR3: TGTGCCTGGAGTGTGGAGATCAGGGGACCAACGAACTATGGCTACACCTTC.

The chain employs TRBV4-1 and TRBJ2-1; TRBD2 aligns across 7 bases. The CDR3 has 16 amino acids. Germline V gene sequence: CDR1 MGHRA, CDR2 YSYEKL. V was clipped by 1 base and J by 9 bases; unmatched bases: 12. The CDR3, as DNA: TGCGCCAGCAGCCAAGGTCTTTACGGGAGGTTCCCTGAGCAGTTCTTC. It translates to CASSQGLYGRFPEQFF.

This sequence joins TRBV6-5 and TRBJ2-1, with TRBD2 identical over 11 bases. The V gene's germline CDR1 is MNHEY and CDR2 SVGAGI. V shed 6 bases, J shed 4 bases, and the junction held 5 bases outside the gene matches. CDR3 size: 15 residues. The CDR3 DNA reads as TGTGCCAGCAGGCCGGGACTAGCGGAATACAATGAGCAGTTCTTC. Translation gives CASRPGLAEYNEQFF.

The chain carries TRBV24-1 and TRBJ2-2, with 8 bases lining up with TRBD1. Trimming cost V 4 bases and J 5 bases; bases outside gene matches: 8. CDR1 and CDR2 (germline): KGHDR, SFDVKD. The CDR3 runs 16 residues. The CDR3 nucleotides are TGTGCCACCAGTGACCTGGACAGGGCTAGTACCGGGGAGCTGTTTTTT. It specifies CATSDLDRASTGELFF.

The V call is TRBV24-1, the J call TRBJ2-2, with a possible D match to TRBD1 (6 bases). Trimming took 7 bases from V and 5 from J, leaving 10 bases between them. Germline V CDR1 and CDR2: KGHDR, SFDVKD. This CDR3 has 13 residues. DNA for the CDR3: TGTGCCACCAGGGAGACAGGAACCGGGGAGCTGTTTTTT. This codes for CATRETGTGELFF.